Listed here is a single TCR beta chain. The antigen is unknown. These data come from a study of PD-1 blockade in mismatch repair-deficient tumors. Study summary: Patients had 12 mismatch repair-deficient cancer types, all previously treated and progressing.

Every patient had mismatch repair deficiency by PCR or immunohistochemistry. TCRs were sequenced from a few patients responding to pembrolizumab. TCRdb keeps only in-frame clones here, not all; method: immunoSEQ multiplex PCR. The repertoire includes 45,000 to 55,000 clones, over 70% of them detected once, and around 8.1% sits in the top ten. Deletions cut 7 bases from V and 0 bases from J, with 13 bases between. The CDR3 spans 15 residues. Per germline, CDR1 MNHNY and CDR2 SVGAGI (reference sequence). Study results and limitations: Tumor-resident clones, often undetectable pretreatment in blood, expanded then contracted after pembrolizumab.

Sample: peripheral blood, taken approximately 18 weeks after starting pembrolizumab. This rearrangement joins TRBV6-6 to TRBJ2-1, with D maybe TRBD2 (6 bases). This TCR came from an adult with mismatch repair-deficient cancer. The CDR3 reads CASKKRESSYNEQFF. CDR3 coding DNA: TGTGCCAGCAAAAAACGGGAGAGCTCCTACAATGAGCAGTTCTTC.